This T cell receptor beta chain was captured in a study of CD4 T cell repertoires in COVID-19 (dated by TCRdb to the early 2020s). In the study overall: For cross-reactivity analysis, CFSE-low cells were expanded with IL-2 for approximately ten days, then relabeled and restimulated with spike proteins from other coronaviruses. Naturally processed CD4+ T cell responses to SARS-CoV-2 spike and nucleoprotein were characterized in COVID-19-recovered individuals, and clonal composition was assessed by TCR Vbeta sequencing. In a few recovered individuals, the researchers analyzed the TCR Vbeta repertoire of SARS-CoV-2-reactive T cells at the subset level.

Memory T cell samples that were not cultured went straight to sequencing right after ex vivo isolation. From peripheral blood mononuclear cells, the researchers isolated CD4+ total memory, central memory, effector memory and circulating T follicular helper cells. Receptor libraries were prepared by the immunoSEQ multiplex PCR assay. The original methods were these. The Chao-Jaccard similarity index and counts of shared clonotypes were used to quantify repertoire overlap between subsets. Imported from immuneACCESS, the table was reduced by TCRdb to in-frame sequences with V and J called. These copies leave out some clones; in studies compared against another copy, an unresolved V gene accounts for under half, and the cause of the remainder is not known. V, J and clone size are those of that table, while D and trimming were read from the DNA. The table for this sample lists 7,500 to 8,500 clones; approximately 80% of them were counted only once. The top ten hold about 2% of the sample.

Notes on this clone: Its cognate antigen has yet to be identified. Base quality data are lacking; no much larger clone is found one base away.

The full study reports these points: Several of the most expanded SARS-CoV-2-reactive clonotypes were shared between two or all three memory subsets, suggesting intraclonal diversification. Between 7 and 25% of SARS-CoV-2 clonotypes were also found in SARS-CoV and/or HKU1 spike-stimulated secondary cultures, consistent with cross-reactivity.

The sequence came from a human donor who had COVID-19. The material sequenced was effector memory CD4+ T cells from blood, taken before the COVID-19 pandemic. The sample's cell subset or site label, in plain terms: CD4+ T effector memory cells.

The bases are TGTGCCAGCAGCCGAGACCCGGGGGGAGCGGGACGGAACATTCAGTACTTC. Its protein product is CASSRDPGGAGRNIQYF. Here the chain combines TRBV4-2 and TRBJ2-4, with 7 bases matching TRBD2. Relative to germline, V is missing 4 bases and J is missing 7 bases, with 16 bases of the junction outside any gene match. The CDR3 covers 17 residues, taking in both the cysteine and the phenylalanine. Only the CDR3 portion is preserved as DNA: 51 bases, with reading frame beginning at the first base. From a lookup of the germline V gene, CDR1 and CDR2 are LGHNA and YNFKEQ.